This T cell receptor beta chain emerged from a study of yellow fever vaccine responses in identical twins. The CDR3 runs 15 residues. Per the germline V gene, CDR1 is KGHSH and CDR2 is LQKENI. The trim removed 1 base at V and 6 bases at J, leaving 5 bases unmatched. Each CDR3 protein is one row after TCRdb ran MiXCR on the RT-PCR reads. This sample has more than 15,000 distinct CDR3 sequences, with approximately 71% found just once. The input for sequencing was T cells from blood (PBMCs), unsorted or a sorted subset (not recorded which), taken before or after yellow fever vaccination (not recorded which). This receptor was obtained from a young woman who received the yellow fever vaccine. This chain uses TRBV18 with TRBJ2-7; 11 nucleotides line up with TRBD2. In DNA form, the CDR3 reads TGTGCCAGCTCACCACATAGCGGGGGGGCCTTCGAGCAGTACGTC. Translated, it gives CASSPHSGGAFEQYV.